The 10 T cell receptor beta chains in this list originate from one sample, sequenced in a study of post-analysis software for immune sequencing data (dated by TCRdb to 2014 to 2015). Study-wide conclusions, independent of this receptor: Patients showed significantly higher frequencies than controls for roughly five TRBV segments, among them TRBV5-6, TRBV5-1 and TRBV20-1.

Library preparation employed PCR. Sequencer: Illumina HiSeq 2500. Unique molecular identifiers were incorporated into TCR beta cDNA libraries to reduce PCR and sequencing biases. Using fastp trimming at Q25 and MiXCR clonotype assembly, TCRdb reanalyzed the public sequencing data and kept in-frame beta chains. Entries are consolidated by CDR3 protein sequence, retaining the most common genes and DNA. The sample has hundreds of thousands of distinct CDR3 sequences on record, around 50% of them singletons. 4.6% of the sample goes to the ten largest clones. The antigens for these receptors are not known. The material sequenced was blood. These TCRs come from a girl under 18 with multiple sclerosis.

This chain joins TRBV18 and TRBJ1-2; D is uncertain. This CDR3 region has 14 residues. CDR1 and CDR2 from the germline V gene are KGHSH and LQKENI. V was clipped by 3 bases and J by 4 bases, with 12 bases between them. CDR3 nucleotides: TGTGCCAGCTCACCGGGTCAGCCGGTCTATGGCTACACCTTC. Translation gives CASSPGQPVYGYTF.

This clonotype was recorded once. The chain has TRBV7-2 and TRBJ2-4; perhaps D is TRBD1 or TRBD2 (8 bases each). The DNA matches TRBJ2-7 better at its end, which makes the J call doubtful. The germline gives CDR1 SGHTA, CDR2 FQGNSA. The CDR3 is 18 residues long. CDR3 residues: CTSSLAQGGLVLAYEQYF. DNA for the CDR3: TGTACCAGCAGCTTAGCACAGGGGGGACTAGTCCTTGCCTACGAGCAGTACTTC.

The rearrangement joins TRBV20-1 to TRBJ1-2; the D is unclear. V was cut by 5 bases and J by 0 bases, with 10 bases left in between. Germline CDR1 is DFQATT and CDR2 is SNEGSKA (reference sequence). The CDR3 loop spans 13 amino acids. CDR3 in amino acids: CSALHTSNYGYTF. For the CDR3, the DNA is TGCAGTGCTCTCCACACCTCTAACTATGGCTACACCTTC.

CDR3 bases: TGTGCCAGCAGCACGACTAATTACAATGAGCAGTTCTTC. Translation gives CASSTTNYNEQFF. The chain carries TRBV7-6 and TRBJ2-1, with D maybe TRBD2 (5 bases). Germline CDR1 SGHVS, CDR2 FNYEAQ. Trimming left V 5 bases short and J 4 bases short, with 9 bases between. The CDR3 is 13 residues long.

This clonotype was recorded a few times. The rearrangement joins TRBV12-5 to TRBJ2-5, with D unresolved. Germline values: CDR1 LGHNT, CDR2 FRNRAP. The CDR3 consists of 14 residues. V lost 4 bases to trimming and J lost 1 base, with 10 bases between them. CDR3 region: CASGSGQSQETQYF. CDR3 nucleotides: TGTGCTAGTGGTTCCGGCCAGTCCCAAGAGACCCAGTACTTC. Full variable domain (outside the CDR3, taken from reference TRBV12-5 and TRBJ2-5): DARVTQTPRHKVTEMGQEVTMRCQPILGHNTVFWYRQTMMQGLELLAYFRNRAPLDDSGMPKDRFSAEMPDATLATLKIQPSEPRDSAVYFCASGSGQSQETQYFGPGTRLLVL.

V gene TRBV20-1 combines with J gene TRBJ2-3, with 9 nucleotides matching TRBD1. Germline V gene sequence: CDR1 DFQATT, CDR2 SNEGSKA (reference sequence). Losses at the gene ends were 5 bases for V and 2 bases for J; bases not matched to a gene: 11. The CDR3 sequence is 16 residues long. The CDR3 is CSARPGQGRYTDTQYF. The CDR3 region has the DNA TGCAGTGCTCGACCAGGACAGGGGCGATACACAGATACGCAGTATTTT.

The rearrangement joins TRBV6-6 to TRBJ1-2; perhaps TRBD1 as D (6 bases). Trimming shortened V by 2 bases and J by 4 bases, and 14 bases separated the two germline ends. The CDR3 runs to 15 residues. CDR1 is MNHNY and CDR2 is SVGAGI in the germline V gene (reference sequence). The CDR3 region has the DNA TGTGCCAGCAGTTACGACCACAGGGAGCCCTATGGCTACACCTTC. Protein sequence: CASSYDHREPYGYTF.

The chain has TRBV15 and TRBJ2-1, with 9 bases matching TRBD2. The V gene's germline CDR1 is LNHNV and CDR2 YYDKDF (reference sequence). J lost 0 bases, V lost 5 bases, and 11 bases had no gene match. This CDR3 region has 18 residues. This CDR3 reads CATSYRGRSGGSYNEQFF. CDR3 bases: TGTGCCACCAGCTACAGGGGTCGTAGCGGGGGCTCCTACAATGAGCAGTTCTTC.

This clonotype was seen more than once but under ten times. The chain is built from TRBV5-1 and TRBJ2-1, with 10 nucleotides matching TRBD2. J was trimmed by 8 bases and V by 6 bases; bases with no gene match: 5. There are 13 residues in the CDR3. Germline CDR1 is SGHRS and CDR2 is YFSETQ. CDR3: CASNVAGGDEQFF. The CDR3 DNA follows: TGCGCCAGCAACGTAGCGGGAGGAGATGAGCAGTTCTTC.

V is TRBV6-6 and J is TRBJ2-5; D tentatively fits TRBD1 or TRBD2 (6 bases each). The J call may be wrong; the DNA end is better matched by TRBJ2-7. CDR1 is MNHNY and CDR2 is SVGAGI in the germline V gene (reference sequence). There are 14 residues in the CDR3. CDR3 bases: TGTGCCAGCAGTTACGAGGGGGGCCCCTACGAGCAGTACTTC. Its protein is CASSYEGGPYEQYF.